A single TCR beta chain is shown here with its context. From the RACE reads, TCRdb called clonotypes with MiXCR, one entry per CDR3 protein. The table has a few hundred thousand distinct CDR3 sequences, roughly 8% seen once. These data originate in a study of human T cells and chemical hapten exposure. Time point of the sample: pre-sensitization, week 0. The treatment was: therapeutic diphenylcyclopropenone sensitization with weekly scalp DPC. The CDR3 loop spans 15 amino acids. Looked up from germline, CDR1 is SGHRS and CDR2 is YFSETQ. Deletions cut 0 bases from V and 2 bases from J, with 10 bases between.

The chain uses TRBV5-1 and TRBJ2-3; D uncertain. The sequencing here drew on whole blood, taken in connection with sensitization to the hapten diphenylcyclopropenone (DPC). The receptor's source is a man between 18 and 35 years old with alopecia areata. Some clones in this sample may be carry-over from other donors' samples. The CDR3 region has the DNA TGCGCCAGCAGCTTGGTAGGGTCCCCCACAGATACGCAGTATTTT. Amino acids: CASSLVGSPTDTQYF. The entire variable domain, with the rest obtained from reference TRBV5-1 and TRBJ2-3, is as follows: KAGVTQTPRYLIKTRGQQVTLSCSPISGHRSVSWYQQTPGQGLQFLFEYFSETQRNKGNFPGRFSGRQFSNSRSEMNVSTLELGDSALYLCASSLVGSPTDTQYFGPGTRLTVL.